Listed here are 4 T cell receptor beta chains from one sample, sequenced in a study of response to subunit inactivated influenza vaccine. MiXCR, applied by TCRdb to the RT-PCR reads, yields one record per CDR3 protein. This sample yields hundreds of thousands of distinct CDR3 sequences, of which 14% are seen a single time; 6.5% to 8.5% belongs to the top ten. The sample was PBMCs from blood, taken around 14 days before vaccination. These receptors were taken from a man aged 50 to 59 who received an inactivated influenza vaccine.

The rearrangement links TRBV3-1 to TRBJ2-1, with a possible D match to TRBD2 (5 bases). Per germline, CDR1 LGHDT and CDR2 YNNKEL (reference sequence). Trimming shortened V by 3 bases and J by 15 bases, and 24 bases separated the two germline ends. CDR3 length: 15 residues. The CDR3 sequence: CASSHVLAGNSGPFF. The CDR3 DNA reads as TGTGCCAGCAGCCACGTTCTCGCCGGGAACAGTGGTCCGTTCTTC.

The CDR3 DNA reads TGCAGTGCTAGTCCAACTAGCGGGAGCTCCTACGAGCAGTACTTC. It translates to CSASPTSGSSYEQYF. The rearrangement joins TRBV20-1 to TRBJ2-7, with 11 bases lining up with TRBD2. Trimming at V came to 3 bases and at J to 0 bases, leaving 4 bases not matched to a gene. Per germline, CDR1 DFQATT and CDR2 SNEGSKA (reference sequence). The CDR3 spans 15 residues.

This clonotype was found a few times. V gene TRBV2 combines with J gene TRBJ2-5, with TRBD1 identical over 9 bases. Per the germline V gene, CDR1 is SNHLY and CDR2 is FYNNEI. V was clipped by 7 bases and J by 4 bases; unmatched bases: 7. The CDR3 sequence is 14 residues long. CDR3 region: CASTRDRVGETQYF. Written as DNA, the CDR3 is TGTGCCAGCACCCGGGACAGGGTCGGAGAGACCCAGTACTTC.

The chain employs TRBV12-3 or TRBV12-4 and TRBJ2-3; D tentatively reads TRBD1 or TRBD2 (5 bases each). V was trimmed by 5 bases and J by 1 base, leaving 10 bases between them. The length of the CDR3 is 14 residues. The CDR3 loop is CASSRGRGTDTQYF. The CDR3 nucleotides are TGTGCCAGCAGTCGGGGCAGGGGCACAGATACGCAGTATTTT.